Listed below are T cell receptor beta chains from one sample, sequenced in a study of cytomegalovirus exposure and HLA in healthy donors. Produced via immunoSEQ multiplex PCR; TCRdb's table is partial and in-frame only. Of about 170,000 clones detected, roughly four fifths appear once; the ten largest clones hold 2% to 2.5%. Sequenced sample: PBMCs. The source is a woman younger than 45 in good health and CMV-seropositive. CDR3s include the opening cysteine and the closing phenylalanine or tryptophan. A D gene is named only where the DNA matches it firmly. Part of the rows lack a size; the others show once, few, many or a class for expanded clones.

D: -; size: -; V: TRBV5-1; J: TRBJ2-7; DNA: TGCGCCAGCAGCTCGAGATCTCCAGGGAACTACGAGCAGTACTTC; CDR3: CASSSRSPGNYEQYF
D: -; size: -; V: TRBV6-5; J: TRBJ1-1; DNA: TGTGCCAGCAGTCCCGGGGGGTACATGAACACTGAAGCTTTCTTT; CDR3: CASSPGGYMNTEAFF
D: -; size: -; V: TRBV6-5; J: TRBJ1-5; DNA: TGTGCCAGCAGCCTCGGGTCAAATCAGCCCCAGCATTTT; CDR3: CASSLGSNQPQHF
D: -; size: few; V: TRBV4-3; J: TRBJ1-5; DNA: TGCGCCAGCAGCCAGGGGCTGGATCAGCCCCAGCATTTT; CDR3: CASSQGLDQPQHF
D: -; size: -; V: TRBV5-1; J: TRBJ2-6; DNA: TGCGCCAGCAGCCGAGACACTGGGGCCAACGTCCTGACTTTC; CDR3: CASSRDTGANVLTF
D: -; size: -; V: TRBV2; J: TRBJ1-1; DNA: TGTGCCAGCAGTGCGATAGGCGGGAAGGGTGAAGCTTTCTTT; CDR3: CASSAIGGKGEAFF
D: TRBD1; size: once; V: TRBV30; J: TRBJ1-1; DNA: TGTGCCTGGAGTGTACAGGGGCTTCCTAGGGATGAAGCTTTCTTT; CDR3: CAWSVQGLPRDEAFF
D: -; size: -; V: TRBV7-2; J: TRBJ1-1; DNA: TGTGCCAGCAGGCGACAGAGGAACACTGAAGCTTTCTTT; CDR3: CASRRQRNTEAFF
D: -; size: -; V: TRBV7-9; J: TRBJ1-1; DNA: TGTGCCAGCAGCTCACTCGGCGGGTTTGGCACTGAAGCTTTCTTT; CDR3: CASSSLGGFGTEAFF
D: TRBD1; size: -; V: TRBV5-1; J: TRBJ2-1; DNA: TGCGCCAGCAGCTTGGGGGACAGGGCGAATGAGCAGTTCTTC; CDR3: CASSLGDRANEQFF
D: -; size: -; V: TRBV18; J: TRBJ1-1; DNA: TGTGCCAGCTCACCATATGCACAGGGTGGAAACACTGAAGCTTTCTTT; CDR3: CASSPYAQGGNTEAFF
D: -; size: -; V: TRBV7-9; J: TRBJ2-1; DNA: TGTGCCAGCAGGGAGATCGATGAGCAGTTCTTC; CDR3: CASREIDEQFF
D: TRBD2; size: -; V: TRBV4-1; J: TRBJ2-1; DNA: TGCGCCAGCAGCCAAGACGGGGCGGGAGGCGCTGGAAATGAGCAGTTCTTC; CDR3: CASSQDGAGGAGNEQFF
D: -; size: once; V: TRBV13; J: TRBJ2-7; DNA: TGTGCCAGCAGCTTAGGCCTAACAGCATCCTACGAGCAGTACTTC; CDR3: CASSLGLTASYEQYF
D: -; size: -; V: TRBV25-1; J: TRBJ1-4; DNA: TGTGCCAGCAGTGAAGGGGCTTTTGCTAATGAAAAACTGTTTTTT; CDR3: CASSEGAFANEKLFF
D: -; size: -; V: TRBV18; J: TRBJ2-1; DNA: TGTGCCAGCTCAAAAGGATCTAGCGCTTACAATGAGCAGTTCTTC; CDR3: CASSKGSSAYNEQFF
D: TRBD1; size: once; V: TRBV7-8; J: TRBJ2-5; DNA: TGTGCCAGCAGCCGTTTCTCCGGGACAGGGAAGGGAGAGACCCAGTACTTC; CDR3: CASSRFSGTGKGETQYF
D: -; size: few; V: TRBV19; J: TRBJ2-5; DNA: TGTGCCAGTAGTACTTACGGGCAAGAGACCCAGTACTTC; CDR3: CASSTYGQETQYF
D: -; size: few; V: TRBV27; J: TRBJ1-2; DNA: TGTGCCAGCAGTCCTACAGGGACTAACTATGGCTACACCTTC; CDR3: CASSPTGTNYGYTF
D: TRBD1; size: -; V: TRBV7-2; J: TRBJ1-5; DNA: TGTGCCAGCAGTTCGGACAGGAATCAGCCCCAGCATTTT; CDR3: CASSSDRNQPQHF
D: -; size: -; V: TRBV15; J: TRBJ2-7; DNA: TGTGCCACCAGCAGGATAGAAGGGGGCGAGCAGTACTTC; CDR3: CATSRIEGGEQYF
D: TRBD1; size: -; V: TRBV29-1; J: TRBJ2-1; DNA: TGCAGCGTTGAAGGGTCGGGACAGGGGTCCTTAAATGAGCAGTTCTTC; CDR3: CSVEGSGQGSLNEQFF
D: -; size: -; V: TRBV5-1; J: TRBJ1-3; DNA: TGCGCCAGCAGTCCCGACAGGAGCTCTGGAAACACCATATATTTT; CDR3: CASSPDRSSGNTIYF
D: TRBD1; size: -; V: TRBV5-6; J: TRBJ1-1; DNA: TGTGCCAGCAGCATCCGGACAGGTTTGGGCACTGAAGCTTTCTTT; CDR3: CASSIRTGLGTEAFF
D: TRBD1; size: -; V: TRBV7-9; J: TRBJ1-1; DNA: TGTGCCAGCAGCGTTTACAGGGGGCACGCTGAAGCTTTCTTT; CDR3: CASSVYRGHAEAFF
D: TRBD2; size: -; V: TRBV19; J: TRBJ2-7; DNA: TGTGCCAGTAGTACGCCAGCGGGAGCGTACGAGCAGTACTTC; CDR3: CASSTPAGAYEQYF
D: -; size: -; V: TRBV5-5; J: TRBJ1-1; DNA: TGTGCCAGCAGCCAAGGGGGTTTGAACACTGAAGCTTTCTTT; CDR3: CASSQGGLNTEAFF
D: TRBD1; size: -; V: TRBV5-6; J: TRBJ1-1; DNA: TGTGCCAGCATGCGGGACAGGGGAGGGAACACTGAAGCTTTCTTT; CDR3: CASMRDRGGNTEAFF
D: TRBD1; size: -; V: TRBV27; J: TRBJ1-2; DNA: TGTGCCAGCAGTTTGAAAGGACAGGGGGCATCTAACTATGGCTACACCTTC; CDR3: CASSLKGQGASNYGYTF
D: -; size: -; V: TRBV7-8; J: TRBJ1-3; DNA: TGTGCCAGCAGCTACCTGACATCGGGAGCCTCTGGAAACACCATATATTTT; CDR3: CASSYLTSGASGNTIYF
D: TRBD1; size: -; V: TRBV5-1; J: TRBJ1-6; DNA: TGCGCCAGCAGCTTGGCAGGGGGTCGTTCACCCCTCCACTTT; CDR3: CASSLAGGRSPLHF
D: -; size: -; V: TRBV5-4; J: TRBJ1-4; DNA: TGTGCCAGCAGCTTGGGAGAGGGCGGGGAAAAACTGTTTTTT; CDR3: CASSLGEGGEKLFF
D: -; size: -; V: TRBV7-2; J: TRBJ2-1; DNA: TGTGCCAGCAGCTTACGGGGGAGCTCCTACAATGAGCAGTTCTTC; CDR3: CASSLRGSSYNEQFF
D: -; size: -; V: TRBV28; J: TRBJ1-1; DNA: TGTGCCAGCAGTCGGCAGGACAGCAACACTGAAGCTTTCTTT; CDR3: CASSRQDSNTEAFF
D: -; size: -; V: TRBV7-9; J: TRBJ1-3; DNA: TGTGCCAGCAGCTTAGGGGCAGGGCAAGGAAACACCATATATTTT; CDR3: CASSLGAGQGNTIYF
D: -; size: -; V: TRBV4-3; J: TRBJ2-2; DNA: TGCGCCAGCAGCCAAGATAGAATTGATAGCTGGAACACCGGGGAGCTGTTTTTT; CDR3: CASSQDRIDSWNTGELFF
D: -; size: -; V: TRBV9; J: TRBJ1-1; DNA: TGTGCCAGCAGCGTTGACACCGGGAACACTGAAGCTTTCTTT; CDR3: CASSVDTGNTEAFF
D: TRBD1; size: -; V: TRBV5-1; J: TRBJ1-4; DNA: TGCGCCAGCAGCGCCCGACAGGGGAATGAAAAACTGTTTTTT; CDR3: CASSARQGNEKLFF
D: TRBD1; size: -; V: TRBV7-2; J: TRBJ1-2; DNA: TGTGCCAGCAGAAACAGGGGGCAGGGGGGCTACACCTTC; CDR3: CASRNRGQGGYTF
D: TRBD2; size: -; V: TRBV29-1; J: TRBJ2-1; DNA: TGCAGCGTTGACGGCGGACTAGCGGGAACCTACAATGAGCAGTTCTTC; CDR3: CSVDGGLAGTYNEQFF
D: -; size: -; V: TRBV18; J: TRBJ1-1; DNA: TGTGCCAGCTCACGGGACAAGAACACTGAAGCTTTCTTT; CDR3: CASSRDKNTEAFF
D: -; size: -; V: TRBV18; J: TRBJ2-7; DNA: TGTGCCAGCTCACCCCTTCAGGAAACTCCCTACGAGCAGTACTTC; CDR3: CASSPLQETPYEQYF
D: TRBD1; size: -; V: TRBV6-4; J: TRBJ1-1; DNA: TGTGCCAGCAGTGCCAGGGGGCGAGGTGAAGCTTTCTTT; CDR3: CASSARGRGEAFF
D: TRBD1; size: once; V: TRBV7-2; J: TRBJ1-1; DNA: TGTGCCAGCAGGCCCGAGAGACAGGGAGGAACTGAAGCTTTCTTT; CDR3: CASRPERQGGTEAFF
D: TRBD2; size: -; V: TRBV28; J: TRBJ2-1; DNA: TGTGCCACCACTAGCGGGGGCTCCTACAATGAGCAGTTCTTC; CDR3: CATTSGGSYNEQFF
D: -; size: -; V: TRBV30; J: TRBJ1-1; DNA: TGTGCCTGGAGTGCGGGGACACTGAACACTGAAGCTTTCTTT; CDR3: CAWSAGTLNTEAFF